These 15 T cell receptor beta chains were sequenced from one sample in a study of cytomegalovirus exposure and HLA in healthy donors. Use of 60 Vbeta and 13 Jbeta primers characterized the PCR. The repertoire was sequenced with immunoSEQ multiplex PCR; TCRdb's copy has only in-frame clones and lacks some. This sample has around 100,000 clones, with under 80% found just once. Sequencing was carried out using PBMCs. The origin of the receptors is a man aged 35-49 years in good health and CMV-seronegative.

The chain combines TRBV5-4 with TRBJ1-1; a possible D gene is TRBD1 (5 bases). The CDR3 sequence is 14 residues long. Germline V gives CDR1 SGHNT, CDR2 YYREEE (reference sequence). Trimming took 3 bases from V and 1 from J, leaving 10 bases between them. The CDR3 DNA sequence: TGTGCCAGCAGCTGGGGCACAGGGAACACTGAAGCTTTCTTT. Translating gives CASSWGTGNTEAFF. The entire variable domain, with the rest obtained from reference TRBV5-4 and TRBJ1-1, is as follows: ETGVTQSPTHLIKTRGQQVTLRCSSQSGHNTVSWYQQALGQGPQFIFQYYREEENGRGNFPPRFSGLQFPNYSSELNVNALELDDSALYLCASSWGTGNTEAFFGQGTRLTVV.

This chain uses TRBV5-6 with TRBJ1-2; 9 bases fit TRBD1. The V gene's germline CDR1 is SGHDT and CDR2 YYEEEE. Unmatched junction bases numbered 9, after V lost 4 bases and J lost 8 bases. The CDR3 consists of 14 residues. CDR3 loop: CASSAGQGIGGYTF. In DNA form, the CDR3 reads TGTGCCAGCAGCGCGGGACAGGGTATCGGCGGCTACACCTTC.

The rearrangement joins TRBV9 to TRBJ2-1; 7 bases fit TRBD1. The ends lost 2 bases at V and 5 bases at J; junction bases unmatched: 16. Germline V CDR1 and CDR2: SGDLS, YYNGEE. This CDR3 is built from 18 residues. The CDR3 loop is CASSVHPTSGTENNEQFF. CDR3 DNA: TGTGCCAGCAGCGTCCATCCGACTTCTGGGACAGAGAACAATGAGCAGTTCTTC. Based on the CDR3 plus reference TRBV9 and TRBJ2-1, the full variable domain is DSGVTQTPKHLITATGQRVTLRCSPRSGDLSVYWYQQSLDQGLQFLIQYYNGEERAKGNILERFSAQQFPDLHSELNLSSLELGDSALYFCASSVHPTSGTENNEQFFGPGTRLTVL.

The V and J genes are TRBV28 and TRBJ1-1; D may be TRBD1 (6 bases). The germline V gene encodes CDR1 MDHEN and CDR2 SYDVKM. This CDR3 is built from 15 residues. V was clipped by 6 bases and J by 3 bases, with 17 bases between them. Here the CDR3 reads CASSSSSTGYTEAFF. CDR3 bases: TGTGCCAGCAGCTCTTCATCGACAGGCTACACTGAAGCTTTCTTT.

V gene TRBV27 combines with J gene TRBJ2-3, with 8 bases aligning to TRBD2. Germline lookup yields CDR1 MNHEY and CDR2 SMNVEV (reference sequence). CDR3 length: 14 amino acids. With 6 bases clipped from V and 2 bases from J, the junction kept 4 bases outside the gene matches. The CDR3 spells CASRGLAATDTQYF. The DNA of the CDR3 is TGTGCCAGCAGAGGACTAGCCGCCACAGATACGCAGTATTTT.

This clone was recorded only once. The chain's CDR3 is CASSGGIANSPLHF. CDR3 in DNA: TGTGCCAGCAGCGGAGGGATTGCAAATTCACCCCTCCACTTT. V is TRBV5-6 and J is TRBJ1-6; D uncertain. Trimming cost V 4 bases and J 7 bases, with 12 bases left between them. Germline CDR1 and CDR2: SGHDT and YYEEEE. The CDR3 runs to 14 residues.

This chain links TRBV7-9 with TRBJ1-2; D is possibly TRBD1 (6 bases). Germline CDR1 reads SEHNR; CDR2 reads FQNEAQ (reference sequence). Trimming left V 1 base short and J 4 bases short, with 10 bases between. The CDR3 runs to 14 residues. DNA of the CDR3: TGTGCCAGCAGCTTAGAAACAGGGATCTATGGCTACACCTTC. Protein sequence: CASSLETGIYGYTF.

This chain uses TRBV19 with TRBJ1-1; a possible D gene is TRBD1 (5 bases). Germline CDR1 and CDR2: LNHDA and SQIVND (reference sequence). V was trimmed by 11 bases and J by 4 bases, leaving 23 bases between them. This CDR3 is 15 amino acids long. The DNA for the CDR3 is TGTGCCTCATCCCGGGGGTCCGCTCCGGTCACTGAAGCTTTCTTT. Translating it yields CASSRGSAPVTEAFF.

Here the CDR3 reads CASFGGPTYGQYV. CDR3 coding DNA: TGTGCCAGCTTCGGGGGGCCTACCTACGGGCAGTACGTC. The rearrangement uses TRBV28 and TRBJ2-7; D possibly corresponds to TRBD2 (7 bases). This CDR3 region has 13 residues. CDR1 MDHEN and CDR2 SYDVKM come from the germline V gene.

This clone was seen only a few times. V usage is TRBV4-3 and J usage is TRBJ1-1; D gene uncertain. The CDR3 length is 14 residues. Trimming cost V 0 bases and J 6 bases, with 11 bases left between them. The germline V gene encodes CDR1 LGHNA and CDR2 YSLEER. CDR3 sequence (DNA): TGCGCCAGCAGCCAAGAGGGCGCTAACCCTGAAGCTTTCTTT. Its translation is CASSQEGANPEAFF.

This chain joins TRBV2 and TRBJ1-2; no clear D gene. Trimming pared 3 bases from V and 2 bases from J, leaving 10 bases between. This CDR3 is 14 amino acids long. Germline V gives CDR1 SNHLY, CDR2 FYNNEI. The CDR3 is CASSEGSSNYGYTF. The CDR3 nucleotides read TGTGCCAGCAGTGAGGGGAGCTCGAACTATGGCTACACCTTC.

The chain employs TRBV9 and TRBJ2-1, with 14 bases identical to TRBD2. Per germline, CDR1 SGDLS and CDR2 YYNGEE. The CDR3 is made up of 17 amino acids. V trimming: 0 bases; J trimming: 7 bases; junction bases outside the gene matches: 6. The CDR3 sequence: CASSVAPTSGGANEQFF. DNA of the CDR3: TGTGCCAGCAGCGTAGCTCCGACTAGCGGGGGGGCTAATGAGCAGTTCTTC.

The rearrangement links TRBV28 to TRBJ1-6; D possibly corresponds to TRBD1 (6 bases). Trimming pared 5 bases from V and 14 bases from J, leaving 10 bases between. Germline CDR1 MDHEN, CDR2 SYDVKM. This CDR3 has 11 amino acids. CDR3 bases: TGTGCCAGCAGTACAGGGTTGTCCCTCCACTTT. Its translation is CASSTGLSLHF.

CDR3 nucleotides: TGTGCCAGCAGTGAATGGAGCGGGGGGGCCGGAGAGACCCAGTACTTC. Translated: CASSEWSGGAGETQYF. The chain recombines TRBV6-1 with TRBJ2-5, with 10 bases fitting TRBD2. Germline V gives CDR1 MNHNS, CDR2 SASEGT. With 2 bases clipped from V and 4 bases from J, the junction kept 7 bases outside the gene matches. The CDR3 totals 16 residues.

This clone was counted a single time. The V call is TRBV5-5, the J call TRBJ1-5; D might be TRBD1 (5 bases). CDR1 and CDR2 from the germline V gene are SGHKS and YYEKEE (reference sequence). The CDR3 covers 13 residues. The germline V and J ends were trimmed by 4 bases and 5 bases, with 10 bases remaining between them. The CDR3 DNA reads TGTGCCAGCAGCCAGGACAAAGATCAGCCCCAGCATTTT. It yields the protein CASSQDKDQPQHF.